This is a list of T cell receptor beta chains from one sample in a study of shared clonotypes between healthy human individuals. Here immunoSEQ multiplex PCR was the method, and the copy in TCRdb shows in-frame clones only, minus some. The sample yields some 2,000,000 clones, about 94% seen once. The source material was naive CD4+ T cells sorted from blood. These receptors originate from a man between 18 and 35 years old in good health. Each CDR3 is given with its conserved first and last residue. A D gene is named only where the DNA matches it firmly.

16	.	TRBV7-9	TRBJ1-4	CASSPTSPSGGEKLFF
14	.	TRBV19	TRBJ2-7	CASSTGFAFYEQYF
12	.	TRBV5-1	TRBJ2-5	CASSLRGETQYF
17	.	TRBV19	TRBJ1-3	CASSIMQGPSSGNTIYF
14	.	TRBV5-1	TRBJ2-5	CASGLDRPEETQYF
16	.	TRBV9	TRBJ2-2	CASSVAPSYMTGELFF
12	.	TRBV6-5	TRBJ1-1	CASKSGDTEAFF
16	TRBD1	TRBV5-4	TRBJ2-3	CASSGPGTGRTDTQYF
16	.	TRBV5-4	TRBJ2-6	CATTEGGLAGANVLTF
17	.	TRBV2	TRBJ2-6	CASSTGQGLSGANVLTF
12	TRBD1	TRBV19	TRBJ1-5	CASSTGGQPQHF
17	.	TRBV5-7	TRBJ1-1	CASSFSFGRGGYTEAFF
13	TRBD1	TRBV10-2	TRBJ1-6	CASRTGHNSPLHF
19	.	TRBV7-3	TRBJ1-5	CASSLLFAGGEIGNQPQHF
14	.	TRBV30	TRBJ1-3	CAWGGTSSGNTIYF
13	.	TRBV9	TRBJ1-3	CASSGEGGNTIYF
13	.	TRBV7-2	TRBJ2-5	CASSLGPGETQYF
14	.	TRBV6-1	TRBJ2-3	CASSERGGTDTQYF
16	.	TRBV27	TRBJ2-5	CASSLSAGRLQETQYF
12	.	TRBV19	TRBJ1-5	CASTSLDQPQHF
14	.	TRBV19	TRBJ1-5	CASSIFAERPPQHF
12	.	TRBV18	TRBJ2-3	CASSPYTDTQYF
16	TRBD2	TRBV18	TRBJ2-2	CASALAGGPFTGELFF
13	.	TRBV19	TRBJ2-3	CASSRASTDTQYF
18	.	TRBV25-1	TRBJ2-1	CASSEYWVLTLLDNEQFF
15	.	TRBV4-1	TRBJ1-5	CASSQGAGGNQPQHF
13	.	TRBV2	TRBJ2-3	CASNPDSTDTQYF
14	TRBD1	TRBV19	TRBJ2-5	CASRDRARQETQYF
14	TRBD2	TRBV4-1	TRBJ2-2	CASTGTSHTGELFF
14	TRBD1	TRBV30	TRBJ1-3	CAWDGTGAGNTIYF
15	TRBD1	TRBV29-1	TRBJ1-4	CSAKGDRSTNEKLFF
15	TRBD1	TRBV2	TRBJ1-5	CASSIQDRGSEPQHF
16	TRBD2	TRBV7-2	TRBJ2-1	CASSQTGTSGNNEQFF
15	.	TRBV6-1	TRBJ1-5	CASSEAGRSNQPQHF
13	.	TRBV6-6	TRBJ1-1	CASSRPENTEAFF
14	TRBD2	TRBV7-2	TRBJ2-2	CASTAGGPGGELFF
16	.	TRBV9	TRBJ1-3	CASSLFDINSGNTIYF
14	.	TRBV19	TRBJ2-2	CASSTSGNTGELFF
13	.	TRBV29-1	TRBJ1-2	CSVERPTNYGYTF
15	TRBD1	TRBV6-6	TRBJ1-6	CASSLTGTGYAPLHF
14	.	TRBV10-1	TRBJ2-1	CASTRDSSYNEQFF
10	.	TRBV10-3	TRBJ2-7	CARSGRAQYF
15	.	TRBV7-2	TRBJ2-1	CASSPRGGTYNEQFF
14	TRBD1	TRBV5-6	TRBJ1-2	CASSLGDRGNGYTF
14	TRBD1	TRBV10-1	TRBJ2-5	CASSAQGAMETQYF
16	.	TRBV5-1	TRBJ2-2	CASSLAADRTSGELFF
13	.	TRBV6-1	TRBJ1-1	CASNPGLNTEAFF
15	.	TRBV11-2	TRBJ1-4	CASSRTVATNEKLFF
13	.	TRBV10-3	TRBJ1-3	CAISDRGRNTIYF
12	.	TRBV10-1	TRBJ2-7	CASSEGGDGQYF